This paragraph covers one T cell receptor (beta chain) sequence. Antigen: not known. Sequencing used immunoSEQ multiplex PCR; TCRdb keeps in-frame clones, though not all of them. Among about 54,000 clones, around 90% were seen once, and the ten largest hold 8% to 13%. Germline V CDR1 and CDR2: LNHDA, SQIVND (reference sequence). Losses at the gene ends were 6 bases for V and 3 bases for J; bases not matched to a gene: 13. The CDR3 covers 18 residues. These data are taken from a study of PD-1 blockade in classical Hodgkin lymphoma. Points from the study as a whole: TCR diversity at baseline was reported to be reduced in newly diagnosed patients relative to healthy donors. Baseline diversity resembling that of newly diagnosed patients was seen in complete responders. Only CD4+ TCR diversity, not CD8+, had risen significantly by C4D1.

Every patient had relapsed following autologous stem cell transplantation, and cohorts differed in brentuximab vedotin exposure. Best overall response was complete response, partial response or progressive disease in these relapsed/refractory classical Hodgkin lymphoma patients. The source is a human donor with classical Hodgkin lymphoma. The rearrangement links TRBV19 to TRBJ2-3, with 12 bases matching TRBD2. The specimen was peripheral blood mononuclear cells (PBMCs), collected before the second cycle of nivolumab. The CDR3 is CASRPTSGGPGRTDTQYF. CDR3 coding DNA: TGTGCCAGTAGACCGACTAGCGGGGGCCCCGGGAGAACAGATACGCAGTATTTT.